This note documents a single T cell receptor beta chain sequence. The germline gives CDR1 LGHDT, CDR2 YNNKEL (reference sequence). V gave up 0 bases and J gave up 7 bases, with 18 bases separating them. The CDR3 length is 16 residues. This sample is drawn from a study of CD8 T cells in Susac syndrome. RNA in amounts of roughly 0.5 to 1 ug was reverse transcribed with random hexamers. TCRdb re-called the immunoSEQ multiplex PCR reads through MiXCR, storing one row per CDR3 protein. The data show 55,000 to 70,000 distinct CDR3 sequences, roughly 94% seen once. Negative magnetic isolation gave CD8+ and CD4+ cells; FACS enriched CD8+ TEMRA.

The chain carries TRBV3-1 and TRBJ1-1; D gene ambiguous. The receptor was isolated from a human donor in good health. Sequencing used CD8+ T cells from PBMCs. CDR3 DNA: TGTGCCAGCAGCCAAGACGAGTCGGTTTCCGGCCATGAAGCTTTCTTT. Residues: CASSQDESVSGHEAFF.